This TCR beta chain was retrieved from a study of cytomegalovirus exposure and HLA in healthy donors. Germline lookup yields CDR1 MNHEY and CDR2 SMNVEV (reference sequence). Germline trimming cut 5 bases from V and 0 bases from J; bases unmatched to any gene: 6. CDR3 length: 16 amino acids. Study-wide findings and caveats: The study put around 180 TCR beta chains on its list as cytomegalovirus-associated. In vitro assays verified that three CMV-associated chains recognized CMV antigens specifically.

Sequenced by immunoSEQ multiplex PCR; TCRdb stores in-frame clones only, minus some. The data hold 120,000 or so clones, with roughly nine tenths observed a single time. Only one count was recorded for this clone. Its specificity is not known. The source of this sequence is a woman aged 18-29 years in good health and CMV-seronegative. This chain joins TRBV27 and TRBJ2-1; TRBD2 matches 8 bases. Material: PBMCs. The CDR3 reads CASSGIAGSSYNEQFF. CDR3 coding DNA: TGTGCCAGCAGTGGGATAGCGGGAAGCTCCTACAATGAGCAGTTCTTC.